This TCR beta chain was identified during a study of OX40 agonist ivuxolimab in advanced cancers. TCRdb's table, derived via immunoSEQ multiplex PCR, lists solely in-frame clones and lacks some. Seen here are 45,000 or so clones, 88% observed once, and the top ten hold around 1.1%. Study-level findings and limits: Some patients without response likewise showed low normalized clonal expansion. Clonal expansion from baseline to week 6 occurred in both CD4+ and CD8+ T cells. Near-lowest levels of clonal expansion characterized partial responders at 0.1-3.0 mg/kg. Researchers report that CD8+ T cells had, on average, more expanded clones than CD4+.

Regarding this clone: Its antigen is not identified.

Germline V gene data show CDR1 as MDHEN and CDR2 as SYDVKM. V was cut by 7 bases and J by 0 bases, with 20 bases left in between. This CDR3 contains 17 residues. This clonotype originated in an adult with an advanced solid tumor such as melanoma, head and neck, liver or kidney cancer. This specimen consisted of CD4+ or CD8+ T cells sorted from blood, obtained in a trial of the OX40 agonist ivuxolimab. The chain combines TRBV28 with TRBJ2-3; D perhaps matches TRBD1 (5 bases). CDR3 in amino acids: CASTITYRQLSTDTQYF. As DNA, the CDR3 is TGTGCCAGCACCATCACATACAGGCAACTCAGCACAGATACGCAGTATTTT.